Listed here are 22 T cell receptor beta chains from one sample, sequenced in a study of blood T cells in healthy people across ages. Then a second PCR, running roughly 7 to 11 cycles, was carried out with a sample-barcoded 5' primer and a J-beta primer mix. TCRdb used MiXCR to reprocess the 5' RACE reads, holding one entry per CDR3 protein. The profile shows 650,000 or so distinct CDR3 sequences, 40% to 65% of them singletons. Source material: blood. The receptors come from a woman of 80 years or more in good health.

The chain carries TRBV25-1 and TRBJ1-6; 7 nucleotides agree with TRBD1. V lost 6 bases and J lost 5; bases outside the gene matches: 7. In germline, CDR1 is MGHDK, CDR2 SYGVNS. This CDR3 is 15 amino acids long. This chain's CDR3 is CASSSRDSHNSPLHF. The CDR3 coding sequence is TGTGCCAGCAGCTCCCGGGACAGCCATAATTCACCCCTCCACTTT.

As concerns this clonotype: Being one base from a much bigger clone, this may be a read error. This sequence joins TRBV5-1 and TRBJ2-1; D may match TRBD1 or TRBD2 (5 bases each). The V end lost 4 bases, the J end lost 5 bases, and 19 bases lay between the germline ends. This CDR3 comprises 16 residues. The V gene's germline CDR1 is SGHRS and CDR2 YFSETQ. The CDR3 nucleotides read TGCGCCAGCAGCGCAAGACCGGGACGGGGCCACAATGAGCAGTTCTTC. This codes for CASSARPGRGHNEQFF.

To note about this clonotype: This may stem from a read error, because a much larger clone lies one nucleotide away. The chain links TRBV5-1 to TRBJ2-5; TRBD1 agrees at 9 bases. J was trimmed by 11 bases and V by 2 bases; bases with no gene match: 16. The germline CDR1 and CDR2 sequences are SGHRS and YFSETQ. The CDR3 sequence is 16 residues long. In nucleotides, the CDR3 is TGCGCCAGCAGCTTCTCCGGGACAGGGATTCGCTACAAGCAGTACTTC. It is translated as CASSFSGTGIRYKQYF. The whole variable domain, filled in from reference TRBV5-1 and TRBJ2-5, reads KAGVTQTPRYLIKTRGQQVTLSCSPISGHRSVSWYQQTPGQGLQFLFEYFSETQRNKGNFPGRFSGRQFSNSRSEMNVSTLELGDSALYLCASSFSGTGIRYKQYFGPGTRLLVL.

The V call is TRBV28, the J call TRBJ2-5, with no clear D. Trimming pared 5 bases from V and 5 bases from J, leaving 15 bases between. CDR1 is MDHEN and CDR2 is SYDVKM in the germline V gene. This CDR3 spans 14 amino acids. CDR3 amino acids: CASSVVGFGETQYF. The CDR3 region has the DNA TGTGCCAGCAGTGTTGTAGGGTTCGGCGAGACCCAGTACTTC.

Notes on this clonotype: A single base separates this from a much larger clone, so it may be a read error. J is TRBJ2-3 and V is TRBV30; 8 nucleotides line up with TRBD2. V lost 6 bases to trimming and J lost 5 bases; unmatched junction nucleotides: 10. Germline CDR1 and CDR2: GTSNPN and SVGIG (reference sequence). This CDR3 is built from 14 residues. For the CDR3, the DNA is TGTGCCTGCAGCGGGGGAGCAAAGGTAGATACGCAGTATTTT. Translation gives CACSGGAKVDTQYF.

This clonotype was counted at least ten times. The rearrangement uses TRBV3-1 and TRBJ2-3; D is ambiguous. The germline V and J ends were trimmed by 0 bases and 5 bases, with 9 bases remaining between them. The CDR3 covers 14 residues. CDR1 and CDR2 (germline): LGHDT, YNNKEL (reference sequence). CDR3 nucleotides: TGTGCCAGCAGCCAAGATCCCGACGGAGATACGCAGTATTTT. Encoded protein: CASSQDPDGDTQYF.

The CDR3 coding sequence is TGTGCCAGCAGTGGACCTACAGGGTCCGTTGGCAGCTACACCTTC. It yields the protein CASSGPTGSVGSYTF. The rearrangement joins TRBV6-1 to TRBJ1-2; a weak D match, TRBD1 (6 bases). V was trimmed by 4 bases and J by 9 bases, leaving 21 bases between them. This CDR3 region has 15 residues. CDR1 MNHNS and CDR2 SASEGT come from the germline V gene.

The chain couples TRBV20-1 to TRBJ2-5; D is ambiguous. The DNA end lines up better with TRBJ2-7; the J call may be wrong. Per the germline V gene, CDR1 is DFQATT and CDR2 is SNEGSKA (reference sequence). The CDR3 runs to 15 residues. The DNA for the CDR3 is TGCAGTGCTCTCCCCGTCAAGCTCCGGGCTTACGAGCAGTACTTC. It yields the protein CSALPVKLRAYEQYF.

This clonotype showed up many times. The chain joins TRBV5-1 to TRBJ2-1; perhaps TRBD1 as D (6 bases). This CDR3 spans 15 amino acids. With 0 bases removed from V and 4 bases from J, the gap between germline ends came to 11 bases. Germline V gives CDR1 SGHRS, CDR2 YFSETQ. Written as DNA, the CDR3 is TGCGCCAGCAGCTTGGGGTCAGGGGTATACAATGAGCAGTTCTTC. This encodes CASSLGSGVYNEQFF.

V usage is TRBV7-3 and J usage is TRBJ2-3; TRBD2 aligns across 10 bases. J was trimmed by 0 bases and V by 3 bases; bases with no gene match: 3. The V gene's germline CDR1 is SGHTA and CDR2 FQGTGA. The CDR3 contains 16 residues. The CDR3 DNA reads as TGTGCCAGCAGCTTTCTAGCGGGAGCTAGCACAGATACGCAGTATTTT. It is translated as CASSFLAGASTDTQYF.

CDR3 amino acids: CASSERRLYEQYF. CDR3 DNA: TGTGCCAGCAGTGAACGGCGGCTCTACGAGCAGTACTTC. The chain is built from TRBV2 and TRBJ2-7; no reliable D call. V was trimmed by 2 bases and J by 3 bases, leaving 8 bases between them. Germline V lookup: CDR1 SNHLY, CDR2 FYNNEI. CDR3 length: 13 amino acids.

This clonotype was observed a handful of times. The V gene is TRBV7-2, the J gene TRBJ2-3, with D possibly matching TRBD2 (6 bases). V was trimmed by 5 bases and J by 8 bases, leaving 14 bases between them. Germline CDR1 SGHTA, CDR2 FQGNSA. The CDR3 runs to 13 residues. CDR3 sequence (DNA): TGTGCCAGCAGCAAGACCAAGGAGGGTACGCAGTATTTT. Amino acid sequence: CASSKTKEGTQYF.

The chain couples TRBV5-1 to TRBJ2-2, with TRBD1 matching 7 bases. CDR3 length: 15 residues. Trimming at V came to 3 bases and at J to 4 bases, leaving 6 bases not matched to a gene. Germline values: CDR1 SGHRS, CDR2 YFSETQ. CDR3 in DNA: TGCGCCAGCAGCTCCGAACAGGGGTTCACCGGGGAGCTGTTTTTT. Amino acids: CASSSEQGFTGELFF.

On this clonotype: Possible read error: a much larger clone is one base away. The J gene is TRBJ2-6, the V gene TRBV5-1, with D unresolved. V lost 7 bases, J lost 4 bases, and 12 bases lay in between. CDR3 length: 14 residues. CDR1 and CDR2 from the germline V gene are SGHRS and YFSETQ. The CDR3 region has the DNA TGCGCCAGCGCGTTACAAGCCGGGGCCAACGTCCTGACTTTC. Translation gives CASALQAGANVLTF.

This clonotype appeared a single time. The V call is TRBV4-1, the J call TRBJ2-7, with 9 bases matching TRBD1. This CDR3 region has 16 residues. J was trimmed by 4 bases and V by 1 base; bases with no gene match: 8. Germline lookup yields CDR1 MGHRA and CDR2 YSYEKL. The CDR3 DNA is TGCGCCAGCAGCCAAGGACCTGGACAGGGGTTTTACGAGCAGTACTTC. This gives the protein CASSQGPGQGFYEQYF.

The chain has TRBV12-3 or TRBV12-4 and TRBJ1-6; D ambiguous. Trimming shortened V by 1 base and J by 11 bases, and 3 bases separated the two germline ends. This CDR3 comprises 11 residues. The CDR3 nucleotides read TGTGCCAGCAGTTTAGAGCCACCCCTCCACTTT. The encoded protein is CASSLEPPLHF.

J is TRBJ2-3 and V is TRBV28, with TRBD2 matching over 8 bases. The J segment lost 4 bases and the V segment lost 4 bases, leaving 13 bases of the junction unmatched. Per the germline V gene, CDR1 is MDHEN and CDR2 is SYDVKM. The CDR3 consists of 17 residues. In nucleotides, the CDR3 is TGTGCCAGCAGTTCTCCCGGGACTAGTGAATACGCAGATACGCAGTATTTT. Translated, it gives CASSSPGTSEYADTQYF.

This rearrangement joins TRBV6-5 to TRBJ2-1; weak D call: TRBD1 (6 bases). The CDR3 has 14 residues. V lost 5 bases and J 5 bases, leaving 13 bases between the germline ends. In germline, CDR1 is MNHEY, CDR2 SVGAGI. The CDR3 protein is CASSVNRANNEQFF. The CDR3 DNA follows: TGTGCCAGCAGTGTGAACAGGGCTAACAATGAGCAGTTCTTC.

This chain joins TRBV7-2 and TRBJ2-5; the match to TRBD2 covers 9 bases. CDR1 and CDR2 from the germline V gene are SGHTA and FQGNSA. The CDR3 contains 16 residues. The ends lost 5 bases at V and 5 bases at J; junction bases unmatched: 12. The DNA for the CDR3 is TGTGCCAGCAGCCAACAACTAGCGGGCGCCGGGGAGACCCAGTACTTC. As protein: CASSQQLAGAGETQYF.

This rearrangement joins TRBV20-1 to TRBJ1-5; no clear D gene. The germline V gene has CDR1 DFQATT and CDR2 SNEGSKA (reference sequence). V dropped 1 base and J dropped 3 bases, with 13 bases sitting between them. This CDR3 region has 15 residues. CDR3 residues: CSARVAGKDNQPQHF. The CDR3 coding sequence is TGCAGTGCTAGAGTAGCGGGTAAAGACAATCAGCCCCAGCATTTT.

This clonotype was counted ten times or more. The chain uses TRBV29-1 and TRBJ2-3; 7 bases map to TRBD1. The CDR3 is made up of 14 amino acids. J was trimmed by 1 base and V by 8 bases; bases with no gene match: 9. Germline V gene lookup returns CDR1 SQVTM and CDR2 ANQGSEA. The CDR3 here is CSQRGGRGTDTQYF. The CDR3 DNA follows: TGCAGCCAGAGAGGGGGCCGCGGCACAGATACGCAGTATTTT.

Only a few counts were recorded for this clonotype. This chain joins TRBV9 and TRBJ2-1; 8 bases align to TRBD2. Germline V gene sequence: CDR1 SGDLS, CDR2 YYNGEE. This CDR3 region has 16 residues. Trimming at V came to 3 bases and at J to 4 bases, leaving 9 bases not matched to a gene. In DNA, the CDR3 is TGTGCCAGCAGCGAAAGAGCGGGAGTGACTTACAATGAGCAGTTCTTC. Its protein product is CASSERAGVTYNEQFF. The full variable domain, its missing parts supplied by reference TRBV9 and TRBJ2-1, is DSGVTQTPKHLITATGQRVTLRCSPRSGDLSVYWYQQSLDQGLQFLIQYYNGEERAKGNILERFSAQQFPDLHSELNLSSLELGDSALYFCASSERAGVTYNEQFFGPGTRLTVL.